The 30 T cell receptor beta chains presented below share a single source sample, sequenced in a study of blood T cell repertoires in COVID-19. Some clones are missing from TCRdb's copy, which holds only in-frame ones; the method was immunoSEQ multiplex PCR. Of 210,000 or so clones in the sample, roughly 80% were seen once. Source material: peripheral blood. The receptor set was obtained from a human donor in a cohort sampled during active COVID-19.

This chain joins TRBV5-1 and TRBJ1-2; TRBD1 agrees at 7 bases. There are 13 residues in the CDR3. Germline assignment: CDR1 SGHRS and CDR2 YFSETQ. Losses at the gene ends were 5 bases for V and 6 bases for J; bases not matched to a gene: 7. This CDR3 reads CASSTGATDGYTF. The CDR3 DNA reads as TGCGCCAGCAGTACAGGGGCAACGGATGGCTACACCTTC.

This clone was seen a few times. The DNA for the CDR3 is TGTGCCAGCAGCCCCCGGGGGGGCGGGACTGAAGCTTTCTTT. Amino acid sequence: CASSPRGGGTEAFF. The J gene is TRBJ1-1, the V gene TRBV9; D is perhaps TRBD1 (6 bases). Germline-derived CDR1 and CDR2 are SGDLS and YYNGEE. The length of the CDR3 is 14 residues. Trimming removed 4 bases at V and 5 bases at J, with 15 bases between.

This clone was observed a single time. The V gene is TRBV9, the J gene TRBJ2-1, with D tentatively TRBD2 (7 bases). Germline CDR1 is SGDLS and CDR2 is YYNGEE. The V end lost 0 bases, the J end lost 0 bases, and 13 bases lay between the germline ends. This CDR3 comprises 17 residues. CDR3 nucleotides: TGTGCCAGCAGCGTAGAAGGCGGGGGCCACTCCTACAATGAGCAGTTCTTC. Its translation is CASSVEGGGHSYNEQFF.

This chain connects TRBV4-3 to TRBJ1-5; D is ambiguous. The germline CDR1 and CDR2 sequences are LGHNA and YSLEER. The CDR3 is 16 residues long. Trimming removed 0 bases at V and 6 bases at J, with 15 bases between. The CDR3 coding sequence is TGCGCCAGCAGCCAAGATCAGGTTAGGCGGGGTCAGCCCCAGCATTTT. Protein product: CASSQDQVRRGQPQHF.

The sample holds one count of this clone. The chain carries TRBV19 and TRBJ2-3; perhaps TRBD2 as D (7 bases). V gave up 4 bases and J gave up 6 bases, with 20 bases separating them. The germline gives CDR1 LNHDA, CDR2 SQIVND (reference sequence). This CDR3 is built from 16 residues. CDR3 coding DNA: TGTGCCAGTAGTAAAGGGGGGAGGGGTTTAGCGGATACGCAGTATTTT. Translation: CASSKGGRGLADTQYF.

The chain combines TRBV28 with TRBJ1-5; D gene ambiguous. Trimming left V 3 bases short and J 1 base short, with 7 bases between. Germline CDR1 and CDR2: MDHEN and SYDVKM. This CDR3 is built from 14 residues. Written as DNA, the CDR3 is TGTGCCAGCAGTTTGCCGGGGAGCAATCAGCCCCAGCATTTT. It encodes CASSLPGSNQPQHF. Drawing the rest from reference TRBV28 and TRBJ1-5, the complete variable domain is DVKVTQSSRYLVKRTGEKVFLECVQDMDHENMFWYRQDPGLGLRLIYFSYDVKMKEKGDIPEGYSVSREKKERFSLILESASTNQTSMYLCASSLPGSNQPQHFGDGTRLSIL.

This rearrangement joins TRBV2 to TRBJ2-3, with 12 bases aligning to TRBD2. The germline V gene has CDR1 SNHLY and CDR2 FYNNEI. This CDR3 has 17 residues. V was pared by 7 bases and J by 7 bases, with 15 bases of the junction left unmatched. The CDR3 sequence: CASTWRASGREGNTQYF. CDR3 bases: TGTGCCAGCACCTGGAGGGCTAGCGGGAGGGAGGGGAATACGCAGTATTTT. The whole variable domain, remainder taken from reference TRBV2 and TRBJ2-3, is EPEVTQTPSHQVTQMGQEVILRCVPISNHLYFYWYRQILGQKVEFLVSFYNNEISEKSEIFDDQFSVERPDGSNFTLKIRSTKLEDSAMYFCASTWRASGREGNTQYFGPGTRLTVL.

On this clone: Other DNA sequences of this sample code for an identical CDR3. The rearrangement links TRBV27 to TRBJ2-3, with 7 bases identical to TRBD2. The CDR3 contains 15 residues. Unmatched junction bases numbered 5, after V lost 3 bases and J lost 2 bases. Germline V gene sequence: CDR1 MNHEY, CDR2 SMNVEV (reference sequence). CDR3 sequence (DNA): TGTGCCAGCAGTTTGAGGGCGGGAGCCACAGATACGCAGTATTTT. Translated, it gives CASSLRAGATDTQYF.

This clone was counted a few times. V gene TRBV6-5 combines with J gene TRBJ2-5, with D perhaps matching TRBD2 (5 bases). V was clipped by 4 bases and J by 5 bases, with 14 bases between them. CDR3 size: 14 residues. Germline assignment: CDR1 MNHEY and CDR2 SVGAGI. Here the CDR3 reads CASSSGRGHETQYF. The CDR3 nucleotides read TGTGCCAGCAGTTCCGGCCGGGGTCATGAGACCCAGTACTTC.

The chain is built from TRBV10-3 and TRBJ1-2; the D gene is possibly TRBD1 (5 bases). V lost 4 bases and J lost 2, with 8 bases in between. Germline CDR1 reads ENHRY; CDR2 reads SYGVKD. The CDR3 extends over 13 amino acids. The chain's CDR3 is CAISVGGNYGYTF. CDR3 in DNA: TGTGCCATCAGTGTCGGGGGGAACTATGGCTACACCTTC.

This chain joins TRBV5-4 and TRBJ2-7, with 12 positions matching TRBD2. CDR3 length equals 15 residues. Trimming took 0 bases from V and 7 from J; bases not matched to a gene: 5. Germline CDR1 reads SGHNT; CDR2 reads YYREEE (reference sequence). CDR3 protein: CASSLGLAGVGEQYF. In nucleotides, the CDR3 is TGTGCCAGCAGCTTGGGACTAGCGGGAGTGGGGGAGCAGTACTTC.

This chain links TRBV5-6 with TRBJ2-7; D is unresolved. The CDR3 length is 12 residues. Per the germline V gene, CDR1 is SGHDT and CDR2 is YYEEEE. Trimming removed 1 base at V and 2 bases at J, with 4 bases between. For the CDR3, the DNA is TGTGCCAGCAGCTTGTACACCTACGAGCAGTACTTC. Its protein is CASSLYTYEQYF. The full variable domain, its missing parts supplied by reference TRBV5-6 and TRBJ2-7, is DAGVTQSPTHLIKTRGQQVTLRCSPKSGHDTVSWYQQALGQGPQFIFQYYEEEERQRGNFPDRFSGHQFPNYSSELNVNALLLGDSALYLCASSLYTYEQYFGPGTRLTVT.

In this sample, this clone turned up a few times. The chain employs TRBV19 and TRBJ2-7; D ambiguous. V lost 3 bases and J lost 4, with 10 bases in between. Germline CDR1 LNHDA, CDR2 SQIVND (reference sequence). This CDR3 has 13 amino acids. CDR3 amino acids: CASSILPDYEQYF. The CDR3 region has the DNA TGTGCCAGTAGTATTCTACCCGATTACGAGCAGTACTTC.

This clone was detected a few times. The CDR3 reads CASSPNPRTGPEQYF. CDR3 DNA sequence: TGTGCCAGCAGCCCAAACCCACGGACAGGCCCCGAGCAGTACTTC. V and J are TRBV7-3 and TRBJ2-7; 7 positions match TRBD1. The CDR3 is made up of 15 amino acids. Germline loops: CDR1 SGHTA, CDR2 FQGTGA. V lost 5 bases, J lost 6 bases, and 13 bases stayed unmatched.

This clone has only one observation. The V and J genes are TRBV5-1 and TRBJ1-2; 9 bases are a match to TRBD1. CDR1 and CDR2 from the germline V gene are SGHRS and YFSETQ. The V segment lost 4 bases and the J segment 5 bases; nucleotides outside the gene matches: 6. The CDR3 contains 14 residues. CDR3 sequence: CASSGTGTGYGYTF. The CDR3 DNA reads TGCGCCAGCAGCGGCACCGGGACAGGGTATGGCTACACCTTC.

The chain joins TRBV6-5 to TRBJ2-7, with D tentatively TRBD1 (5 bases). Trimming cost V 1 base and J 0 bases, with 7 bases left between them. The CDR3 is made up of 14 amino acids. Germline-derived CDR1 and CDR2 are MNHEY and SVGAGI. This chain's CDR3 is CASSYLDSSYEQYF. The CDR3 DNA is TGTGCCAGCAGTTACTTAGACAGCTCCTACGAGCAGTACTTC.

To note about this clone: The sample holds other DNA sequences that translate to the same CDR3. The CDR3, as DNA: TGTGCCAGCAGCTTCGCGGGGGCTAACTATGGCTACACCTTC. It codes for CASSFAGANYGYTF. The chain links TRBV11-2 to TRBJ1-2; a possible D gene is TRBD1 (5 bases). V lost 3 bases to trimming and J lost 0 bases, with 8 bases between them. The CDR3 contains 14 residues. The germline gives CDR1 SGHAT, CDR2 FQNNGV.

The chain employs TRBV21-1 and TRBJ2-7; the D call of TRBD2 is as the table states it, not checked on the DNA. TRBV21-1 is recorded as a pseudogene. The CDR3 length is 15 residues. Here the CDR3 reads CASSSREGPCSEQYF. As DNA, the CDR3 is TGTGCCAGCAGCTCCCGGGAGGGCCCTTGTAGCGAGCAGTACTTC.

There are a few counts of this clone. This rearrangement joins TRBV5-1 to TRBJ2-1; 8 bases align to TRBD2. The trim removed 2 bases at V and 9 bases at J, leaving 7 bases unmatched. Germline V gene sequence: CDR1 SGHRS, CDR2 YFSETQ. This CDR3 region has 14 residues. This CDR3 is CASSLKREFPEQFF. Written as DNA, the CDR3 is TGCGCCAGCAGCTTAAAGCGGGAGTTCCCTGAGCAGTTCTTC.

This chain joins TRBV28 and TRBJ2-5; TRBD2 aligns across 7 bases. Trimming removed 7 bases from V and 5 bases from J; junction bases left unmatched: 7. The CDR3 is 13 amino acids. CDR1 MDHEN and CDR2 SYDVKM come from the germline V gene. The CDR3 loop reads CASMVGRYETQYF. Written as DNA, the CDR3 is TGTGCCAGCATGGTCGGGAGGTACGAGACCCAGTACTTC.

The table lists this clone with a count of one. This chain connects TRBV6-2 or TRBV6-3 to TRBJ2-2; TRBD2 might be the D (6 bases). Germline CDR1 MNHEY, CDR2 SVGEGT. The V and J ends lost 2 bases and 5 bases respectively, with 12 bases between them. CDR3 length: 15 amino acids. CDR3 region: CASSYAGLGTGELFF. CDR3 DNA: TGTGCCAGCAGTTACGCGGGGTTGGGGACCGGGGAGCTGTTTTTT.

V gene TRBV19 combines with J gene TRBJ2-3; D remains unclear. This CDR3 region has 15 residues. Trimming cost V 6 bases and J 0 bases, with 13 bases left between them. Germline values: CDR1 LNHDA, CDR2 SQIVND (reference sequence). The CDR3 is CASRIQAYSTDTQYF. For the CDR3, the DNA is TGTGCCAGTAGGATCCAGGCCTATAGCACAGATACGCAGTATTTT.

This clone appeared once. The chain has TRBV11-3 and TRBJ2-3; D gene ambiguous. Germline assignment: CDR1 SGHNT and CDR2 YENEEA. Trimming removed 4 bases at V and 0 bases at J, with 2 bases between. This CDR3 contains 12 residues. DNA for the CDR3: TGTGCCAGCAGCTCTAGCACAGATACGCAGTATTTT. This codes for CASSSSTDTQYF.

The V call is TRBV19, the J call TRBJ1-4; D unresolved. The CDR3 consists of 15 residues. CDR1 and CDR2 from the germline V gene are LNHDA and SQIVND (reference sequence). The V end lost 6 bases, the J end lost 1 base, and 12 bases lay between the germline ends. The CDR3 coding sequence is TGTGCCAGTAGCCCTGGACTGATAACTAATGAAAAACTGTTTTTT. It translates to CASSPGLITNEKLFF. The complete variable domain, with remaining parts taken from reference TRBV19 and TRBJ1-4, reads DGGITQSPKYLFRKEGQNVTLSCEQNLNHDAMYWYRQDPGQGLRLIYYSQIVNDFQKGDIAEGYSVSREKKESFPLTVTSAQKNPTAFYLCASSPGLITNEKLFFGSGTQLSVL.

The CDR3 sequence: CASSSYSVDTEAFF. In DNA form, the CDR3 reads TGTGCCAGCAGCTCTTATTCGGTGGACACTGAAGCTTTCTTT. The chain links TRBV7-3 to TRBJ1-1; D gene uncertain. Germline loops: CDR1 SGHTA, CDR2 FQGTGA. The CDR3 contains 14 residues. V was shortened by 4 bases and J by 3 bases, with 12 bases between the two germline ends.

CDR3 DNA sequence: TGTGCCAGCAGCCAAGAGGGTAGGGCTAGCGGGATAACAGATACGCAGTATTTT. It translates to CASSQEGRASGITDTQYF. The chain recombines TRBV4-2 with TRBJ2-3; TRBD2 matches at 9 bases. The CDR3 covers 18 residues. Germline CDR1 LGHNA, CDR2 YNFKEQ. The J segment lost 3 bases and the V segment lost 0 bases, leaving 10 bases of the junction unmatched.

The sample holds a few counts of this clone. CDR3 DNA sequence: TGTGCCAGCAGCGCGGACAGGGGGGGCGAGCAGTACTTC. Protein sequence: CASSADRGGEQYF. V is TRBV7-7 and J is TRBJ2-7; 10 bases match TRBD1. J was trimmed by 6 bases and V by 5 bases; bases with no gene match: 4. In germline, CDR1 is SSHAT, CDR2 FNYEAQ (reference sequence). The CDR3 is made up of 13 amino acids.

The J gene is TRBJ2-7, the V gene TRBV7-3; a possible D gene is TRBD1 (6 bases). Germline lookup yields CDR1 SGHTA and CDR2 FQGTGA. V lost 3 bases and J 2 bases, leaving 14 bases between the germline ends. The CDR3 has 15 residues. The CDR3, as DNA: TGTGCCAGCAGCTTCGGACAGACCCCACCCTACGAGCAGTACTTC. Its protein is CASSFGQTPPYEQYF.

This chain uses TRBV30 with TRBJ1-1; 8 bases fit TRBD1. This CDR3 comprises 15 residues. The ends lost 3 bases at V and 10 bases at J; junction bases unmatched: 16. Per germline, CDR1 GTSNPN and CDR2 SVGIG (reference sequence). CDR3 DNA: TGTGCCTGGAGCAGAGGACAGGGAACCGCCTCGGGAGCTTTCTTT. It is translated as CAWSRGQGTASGAFF.

This clone was seen only once. This could be a read error, since a much larger clone is one nucleotide away. Other DNA sequences in the sample encode the same CDR3. This rearrangement joins TRBV11-2 to TRBJ2-7; 7 bases agree with TRBD1. Germline V gene data show CDR1 as SGHAT and CDR2 as FQNNGV. V lost 3 bases and J lost 1; bases outside the gene matches: 3. The CDR3 is 14 residues long. The CDR3 sequence: CASSLDRSSYEQYF. In DNA, the CDR3 is TGTGCCAGCAGCTTGGACAGGAGTTCCTACGAGCAGTACTTC.